This T cell receptor (beta chain) was sequenced for a study of T-cell reconstitution after alpha-beta-depleted transplantation in children. Study findings and constraints: Some patients showed high day-60 TCRbeta diversity, which derived from surviving recipient T cells and thymic progenitors. Counts and diversity of T cells one year after transplant came mostly from newly produced T cells. Several hundred graft clones that had expanded were reportedly the source of alpha-beta T cells about two months after transplant.

Using unique molecular identifiers, the investigators prepared the TCRbeta library. Each CDR3 protein is one row after TCRdb ran MiXCR on the PCR reads. The sample carries roughly 220,000 distinct CDR3 sequences, 7% to 9% recorded once. This clonotype was counted a few times. Its antigen is still unknown. Trimming removed 5 bases from V and 1 base from J, with 17 bases in between. The CDR3 has 16 amino acids. Looked up from germline, CDR1 is SEHNR and CDR2 is FQNEAQ (reference sequence). The material sequenced was PBMCs, mostly from graft donor cells, taken 360 days after TCRalphabeta/CD19-depleted stem cell transplant. This chain uses TRBV7-9 with TRBJ1-2; a possible D gene is TRBD1 (5 bases). The sequence was collected from a male patient between 2 and 10 years old who had a stem cell transplant for acute myeloid leukemia, so the T cells may come from the graft donor. The CDR3, as DNA: TGTGCCAGCAGCAAAGCTGGGGCCTCCAATAACTATGGCTACACCTTC. This codes for CASSKAGASNNYGYTF.